The 8 T cell receptor gamma chains given below trace back to one sample, sequenced in a study of gamma-delta T cells after stem cell transplantation (dated by TCRdb to the mid-2010s). Library preparation employed RT-PCR. The sequencer was an Illumina MiSeq. Via CATT, TCRdb reprocessed the public reads, and rows with identical DNA were then joined. Counted in this sample were fewer than 1,500 gamma-chain clones; around 3.3% of them appeared once. Roughly a third of the sample is in the top ten clones. Sequenced input: gamma-delta T cells. The receptor set was obtained from a human donor. It is not recorded whose cells these are; they may come from a transplant donor.

This clone was seen only a few times. The likely explanation is a read error, given a far larger clone one base away. The sample contains more than one DNA sequence encoding this CDR3. J is TRGJP and V is TRGV9. Germline V gene sequence: CDR1 GITISATS, CDR2 ISYDGTV (reference sequence). This CDR3 has 16 residues. CDR3 loop: CALWEVQGLGKKIKVF. CDR3 bases: TGTGCCTTGTGGGAGGTGCAAGGGTTGGGCAAAAAAATCAAGGTATTT.

This clone showed up just a few times. The junction and the germline gene differ at one end; a read error may be behind it. This rearrangement joins TRGV9 to TRGJP. Germline CDR1 GITISATS, CDR2 ISYDGTV (reference sequence). The CDR3 totals 16 residues. The CDR3 spells CALWELQESGKKIKVF. The CDR3 DNA is TGTGCCTTGTGGGAGCTCCAAGAGTCGGGCAAAAAAATCAAGGTATTT.

This clone counts as medium-sized. V is TRGV3 and J is TRGJ1 or TRGJ2. This CDR3 spans 13 amino acids. Germline lookup yields CDR1 VTNTFY and CDR2 YDVSTARD (reference sequence). Trimming cost V 0 bases and J 5 bases; bases outside gene matches: 4. The chain's CDR3 is CATWDRQNYKKLF. The CDR3 region has the DNA TGTGCCACCTGGGACAGGCAGAATTATAAGAAACTCTTT.

This clone is termed medium-sized. The CDR3 nucleotides read TGTGCCACCTGGGATAGGCAAGAGCATAGTAGTGATTGGATCAAGACGTTT. Encoded protein: CATWDRQEHSSDWIKTF. The chain has TRGV8 and TRGJP2. The CDR3 contains 17 residues. The V gene end was trimmed by 0 bases and the J gene end by 0 bases; junction bases not matched to a gene: 7. Germline V gives CDR1 VENAVY, CDR2 YDSYNSRV.

This clone is labeled large (0.1 to 1%). Other DNA sequences in the sample encode the same CDR3. This chain connects TRGV9 to TRGJP. V was clipped by 0 bases and J by 3 bases; unmatched bases: 2. Germline loops: CDR1 GITISATS, CDR2 ISYDGTV (reference sequence). CDR3 length equals 17 residues. The CDR3 DNA sequence: TGTGCCTTGTGGGAGGTGGCGCAAGAGTTGGGCAAAAAAATCAAGGTATTT. Amino acid sequence: CALWEVAQELGKKIKVF.

Concerning this clone: The protein held in TCRdb is that of a much larger clone and does not match this DNA's translation at residue 11, likely because of a read error; the protein shown is translated from the DNA. The chain is built from TRGV3 and TRGJP2. Germline V gene lookup returns CDR1 VTNTFY and CDR2 YDVSTARD (reference sequence). The CDR3 has 15 amino acids. The CDR3 DNA reads TGTGCCACCTGGGACGGGCCGATAGGTGATCGGATCAAGACGTTT. It specifies CATWDGPIGDRIKTF.

Sample share makes this clone medium-sized. In the same sample, other DNA sequences code for this CDR3. The CDR3 spells CALWELQELGKKIKVF. CDR3 DNA sequence: TGTGCCTTGTGGGAGTTACAAGAGTTGGGCAAAAAAATCAAGGTATTT. The chain combines TRGV9 with TRGJP. Looked up from germline, CDR1 is GITISATS and CDR2 is ISYDGTV (reference sequence). CDR3 length: 16 residues. V lost 3 bases, J lost 4 bases, and 3 bases stayed unmatched.

This clone was picked up a small number of times. The protein held in TCRdb is that of a much larger clone and does not match this DNA's translation at residue 6, likely because of a read error; the protein shown is translated from the DNA. The chain joins TRGV4 to TRGJ1 or TRGJ2. CDR3 length: 12 amino acids. V lost 9 bases, J lost 4 bases, and 9 bases stayed unmatched. CDR1 and CDR2 (germline): EGSTGY, YDSYTSSV. DNA of the CDR3: TGTGCCACCCATACCACATATTATAAGAAACTCTTT. Amino acid sequence: CATHTTYYKKLF.